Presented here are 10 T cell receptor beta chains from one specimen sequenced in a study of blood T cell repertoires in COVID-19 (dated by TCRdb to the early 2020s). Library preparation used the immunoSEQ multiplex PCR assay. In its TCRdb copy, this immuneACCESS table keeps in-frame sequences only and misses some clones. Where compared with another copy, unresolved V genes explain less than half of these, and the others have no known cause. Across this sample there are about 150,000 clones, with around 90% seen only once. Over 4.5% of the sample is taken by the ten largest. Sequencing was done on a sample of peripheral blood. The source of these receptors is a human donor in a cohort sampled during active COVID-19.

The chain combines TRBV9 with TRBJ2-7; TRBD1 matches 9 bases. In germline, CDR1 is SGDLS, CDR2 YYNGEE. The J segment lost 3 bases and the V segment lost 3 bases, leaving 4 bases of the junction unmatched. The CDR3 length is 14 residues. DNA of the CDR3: TGTGCCAGCAGCGAAGGGACAGGGTACTACGAGCAGTACTTC. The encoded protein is CASSEGTGYYEQYF.

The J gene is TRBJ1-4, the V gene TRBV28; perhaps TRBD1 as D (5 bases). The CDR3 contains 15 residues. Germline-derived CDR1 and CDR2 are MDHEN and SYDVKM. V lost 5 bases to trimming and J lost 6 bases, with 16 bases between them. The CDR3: CASSDATAAHEKLFF. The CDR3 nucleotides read TGTGCCAGCAGTGACGCGACAGCCGCACATGAAAAACTGTTTTTT.

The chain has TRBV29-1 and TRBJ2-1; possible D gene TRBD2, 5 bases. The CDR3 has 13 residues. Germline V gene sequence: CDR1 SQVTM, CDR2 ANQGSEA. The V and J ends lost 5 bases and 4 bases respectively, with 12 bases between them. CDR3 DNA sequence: TGCAGCGTTTCGGACTCGAAATACAATGAGCAGTTCTTC. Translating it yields CSVSDSKYNEQFF.

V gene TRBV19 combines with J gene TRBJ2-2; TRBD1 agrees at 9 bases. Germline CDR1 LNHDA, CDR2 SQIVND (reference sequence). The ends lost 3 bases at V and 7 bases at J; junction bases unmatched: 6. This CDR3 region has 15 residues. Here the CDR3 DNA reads TGTGCCAGTAGTATTCGGACAGGGGCTGGCGGGGAGCTGTTTTTT. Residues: CASSIRTGAGGELFF. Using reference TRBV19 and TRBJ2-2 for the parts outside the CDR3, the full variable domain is DGGITQSPKYLFRKEGQNVTLSCEQNLNHDAMYWYRQDPGQGLRLIYYSQIVNDFQKGDIAEGYSVSREKKESFPLTVTSAQKNPTAFYLCASSIRTGAGGELFFGEGSRLTVL.

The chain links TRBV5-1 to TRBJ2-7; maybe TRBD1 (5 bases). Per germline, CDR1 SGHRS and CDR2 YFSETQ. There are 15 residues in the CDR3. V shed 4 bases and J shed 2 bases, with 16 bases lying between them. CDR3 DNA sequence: TGCGCCAGCAGCCTCTATCAGGGTGGCGCCTACGAGCAGTACTTC. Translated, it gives CASSLYQGGAYEQYF.

CDR3 in amino acids: CASSLKTGRGHGYTF. CDR3 coding DNA: TGTGCCAGCAGCCTAAAAACAGGGAGAGGCCATGGCTACACCTTC. The J gene is TRBJ1-2, the V gene TRBV14; D is possibly TRBD1 (6 bases). CDR3 size: 15 residues. Germline loops: CDR1 SGHDN, CDR2 FVKESK. V shed 4 bases and J shed 6 bases, with 18 bases lying between them.

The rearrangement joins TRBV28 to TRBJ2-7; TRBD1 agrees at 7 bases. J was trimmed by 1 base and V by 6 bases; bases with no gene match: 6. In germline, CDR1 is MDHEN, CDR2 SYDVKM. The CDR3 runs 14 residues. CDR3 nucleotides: TGTGCCAGCAGGAACCGGGACAGTTCCTACGAGCAGTACTTC. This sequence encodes CASRNRDSSYEQYF.

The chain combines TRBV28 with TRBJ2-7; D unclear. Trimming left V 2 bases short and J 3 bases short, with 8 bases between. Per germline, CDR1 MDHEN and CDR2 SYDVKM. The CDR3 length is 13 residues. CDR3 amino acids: CASSLLAFYEQYF. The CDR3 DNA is TGTGCCAGCAGTTTACTGGCTTTCTACGAGCAGTACTTC.

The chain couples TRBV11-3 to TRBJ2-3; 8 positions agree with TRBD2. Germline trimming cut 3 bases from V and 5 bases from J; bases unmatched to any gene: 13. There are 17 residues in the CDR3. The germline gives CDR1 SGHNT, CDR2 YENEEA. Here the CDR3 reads CASSFRRSGSGGDTQYF. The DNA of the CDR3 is TGTGCCAGCAGCTTTAGGAGGAGCGGGAGTGGTGGAGATACGCAGTATTTT.

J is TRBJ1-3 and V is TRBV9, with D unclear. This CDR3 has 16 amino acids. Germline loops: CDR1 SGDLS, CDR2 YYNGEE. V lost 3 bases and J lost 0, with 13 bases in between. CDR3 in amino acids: CASSGSNRSSGNTIYF. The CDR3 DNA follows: TGTGCCAGCAGCGGAAGCAACAGATCCTCTGGAAACACCATATATTTT.